Ten or more counts support the clone carrying this TCR beta chain. Its antigen remains unknown. Sorting captured naive CD8 T cells as CD8+CD4-CCR7+CD45RA+. The entry originates in a study of molecular identifiers for immune sequencing clone quantification. In the study overall: In replicates, RNA from approximately 20,000 or 100,000 naive CD8 cells was divided five ways and four parts were sequenced.

General study points: Clones carrying above 20 RNA copies accounted for over 99% of effector molecules, under 1% in naive cells.

Libraries of bulk TCR were made by previously described methods (with listed TCR primers). TCRdb re-called the PCR reads with MiXCR, one entry per CDR3 protein. The table lists over 600,000 distinct CDR3 sequences, 15% to 20% of them singletons. Germline values: CDR1 SNHLY, CDR2 FYNNEI. V gave up 1 base and J gave up 4 bases, with 8 bases separating them. The CDR3 runs to 14 residues. Sequenced: naive CD8+ T cells from blood, with Jurkat cell RNA spiked in. Subset of the sample: FACS-sorted CD8+CD4-CCR7+CD45RA+ naive T cells. The chain is built from TRBV2 and TRBJ1-5; D might be TRBD1 (6 bases). The clonotype comes from a human donor in good health. Some libraries in this study had Jurkat cell RNA spiked in. DNA of the CDR3: TGTGCCAGCAGTGAAGGCACAGGGAATCAGCCCCAGCATTTT. This codes for CASSEGTGNQPQHF.